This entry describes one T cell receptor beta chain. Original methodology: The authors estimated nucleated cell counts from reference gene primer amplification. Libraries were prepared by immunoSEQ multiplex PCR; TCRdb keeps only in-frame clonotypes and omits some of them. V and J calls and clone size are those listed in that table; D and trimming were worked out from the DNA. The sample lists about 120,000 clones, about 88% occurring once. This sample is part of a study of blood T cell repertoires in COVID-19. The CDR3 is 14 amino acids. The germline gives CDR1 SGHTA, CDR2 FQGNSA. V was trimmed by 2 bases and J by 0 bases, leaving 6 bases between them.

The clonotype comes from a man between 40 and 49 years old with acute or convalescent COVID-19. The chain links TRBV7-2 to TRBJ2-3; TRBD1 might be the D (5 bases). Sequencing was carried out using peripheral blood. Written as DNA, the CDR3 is TGTGCCAGCAGCTTACGACAGAGCACAGATACGCAGTATTTT. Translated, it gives CASSLRQSTDTQYF.